Each of the 9 T cell receptor beta chains below was sequenced from the same sample in a study of OX40 agonist ivuxolimab in advanced cancers. Profiling relied on immunoSEQ multiplex PCR, and the TCRdb table lists in-frame clones only, not all of them. Among tens of thousands of clones listed, around 83% were seen once. Sequenced here: CD4+ or CD8+ T cells sorted from blood, sampled in a trial of the OX40 agonist ivuxolimab. These receptors were taken from an adult with an advanced solid tumor such as melanoma, head and neck, liver or kidney cancer.

The CDR3 protein is CASSPGQGETQYF. The CDR3 nucleotides are TGTGCCAGCAGCCCGGGACAGGGAGAGACCCAGTACTTC. The V gene is TRBV7-3, the J gene TRBJ2-5, with 9 nucleotides matching TRBD1. V dropped 5 bases and J dropped 4; count of bases not matched to a gene: 2. Per germline, CDR1 SGHTA and CDR2 FQGTGA. The CDR3 covers 13 residues.

In the case of this clone: The same CDR3 arises from other DNA sequences in this sample as well. The rearrangement links TRBV18 to TRBJ1-2, with D possibly being TRBD1 (5 bases). Trimming removed 1 base from V and 2 bases from J, with 5 bases in between. The CDR3 is made up of 13 amino acids. Germline V gives CDR1 KGHSH, CDR2 LQKENI. The DNA for the CDR3 is TGTGCCAGCTCACCACAGGGGAACTATGGCTACACCTTC. Its translation is CASSPQGNYGYTF.

The chain couples TRBV7-2 to TRBJ1-2; TRBD1 might be the D (5 bases). The germline gives CDR1 SGHTA, CDR2 FQGNSA. CDR3 size: 14 residues. The V end was cut by 1 base, the J end by 8 bases, with 14 bases between. The CDR3: CASSLDSKGRGYTF. CDR3 bases: TGTGCCAGCAGCTTAGACAGTAAGGGGCGAGGCTACACCTTC. Full variable domain (missing parts from reference TRBV7-2 and TRBJ1-2): GAGVSQSPSNKVTEKGKDVELRCDPISGHTALYWYRQSLGQGLEFLIYFQGNSAPDKSGLPSDRFSAERTGGSVSTLTIQRTQQEDSAVYLCASSLDSKGRGYTFGSGTRLTVV.

This clone was seen more than once but under ten times. The chain employs TRBV29-1 and TRBJ1-1, with D possibly TRBD1 on 5 matching bases. V was trimmed by 5 bases and J by 1 base, leaving 11 bases between them. CDR1 is SQVTM and CDR2 is ANQGSEA in the germline V gene. This CDR3 has 13 amino acids. CDR3 residues: CSVLAGGNTEAFF. The DNA of the CDR3 is TGCAGCGTTTTGGCTGGGGGGAACACTGAAGCTTTCTTT.

The chain combines TRBV11-2 with TRBJ2-4; 10 bases match TRBD2. The CDR3 runs to 15 residues. Looked up from germline, CDR1 is SGHAT and CDR2 is FQNNGV. V lost 1 base to trimming and J lost 10 bases; unmatched junction nucleotides: 7. CDR3 DNA sequence: TGTGCCAGCAGCTTAGGATTTGGGACTAGCGTAATTCAGTACTTC. Translating it yields CASSLGFGTSVIQYF. Looking up the rest from reference TRBV11-2 and TRBJ2-4 gives the full variable domain: EAGVAQSPRYKIIEKRQSVAFWCNPISGHATLYWYQQILGQGPKLLIQFQNNGVVDDSQLPKDRFSAERLKGVDSTLKIQPAKLEDSAVYLCASSLGFGTSVIQYFGAGTRLSVL.

The chain uses TRBV5-4 and TRBJ1-6; D not resolved. The CDR3 is 15 residues long. Per germline, CDR1 SGHNT and CDR2 YYREEE (reference sequence). V lost 0 bases to trimming and J lost 10 bases, with 14 bases between them. CDR3 loop: CASSLEPGLGSPLHF. In DNA form, the CDR3 reads TGTGCCAGCAGCTTGGAGCCAGGCCTGGGGTCACCCCTCCACTTT. Supplemented by reference TRBV5-4 and TRBJ1-6, the full variable domain reads ETGVTQSPTHLIKTRGQQVTLRCSSQSGHNTVSWYQQALGQGPQFIFQYYREEENGRGNFPPRFSGLQFPNYSSELNVNALELDDSALYLCASSLEPGLGSPLHFGNGTRLTVT.

The rearrangement joins TRBV28 to TRBJ2-3; 7 bases fit TRBD2. Germline CDR1 reads MDHEN; CDR2 reads SYDVKM. J gave up 0 bases and V 3 bases, and 0 bases lay outside the gene matches. The CDR3 is made up of 14 amino acids. CDR3 protein: CASSFSGSTDTQYF. The CDR3 DNA follows: TGTGCCAGCAGTTTTAGCGGGAGCACAGATACGCAGTATTTT.

The V call is TRBV2, the J call TRBJ2-7; 7 bases map to TRBD1. The CDR3 covers 14 residues. CDR1 SNHLY and CDR2 FYNNEI come from the germline V gene. Trimming at V came to 6 bases and at J to 0 bases, leaving 5 bases not matched to a gene. Here the CDR3 reads CASRTGTASYEQYF. Written as DNA, the CDR3 is TGTGCCAGCAGGACCGGGACAGCCTCCTACGAGCAGTACTTC.

This clone was seen only a few times. The chain links TRBV27 to TRBJ2-1; unclear D gene. Per germline, CDR1 MNHEY and CDR2 SMNVEV (reference sequence). Trimming shortened V by 5 bases and J by 7 bases, and 15 bases separated the two germline ends. This CDR3 is built from 14 residues. This chain's CDR3 is CASSPEFGVNEQFF. The DNA for the CDR3 is TGTGCCAGCAGTCCGGAATTTGGGGTTAATGAGCAGTTCTTC.